Presented here are 23 T cell receptor beta chains from one specimen sequenced in a study of blood T cell repertoires in COVID-19. TCRdb keeps only in-frame clones here, not all; method: immunoSEQ multiplex PCR. Counted here are tens of thousands of clones, roughly 80% occurring once; the ten biggest clones make up about 50%. Source material: peripheral blood. The receptors here all came from a man aged 50 or older with active or convalescent COVID-19.

The gene calls are TRBV29-1 and TRBJ2-6; a possible D gene is TRBD1 (5 bases). The CDR3 sequence is 16 residues long. Germline loops: CDR1 SQVTM, CDR2 ANQGSEA. Trimming took off 7 bases at V and 0 bases at J, with 16 bases between the two ends. CDR3 in DNA: TGCAGCGCCGCGACAGACATAAACTCTGGGGCCAACGTCCTGACTTTC. Protein: CSAATDINSGANVLTF.

The gene calls are TRBV30 and TRBJ2-7, with 9 bases fitting TRBD1. The CDR3 has 11 residues. The germline V gene has CDR1 GTSNPN and CDR2 SVGIG (reference sequence). Trimming took 7 bases from V and 6 from J; bases not matched to a gene: 4. The CDR3 here is CASGTGSEQYF. The CDR3 DNA sequence: TGTGCCTCTGGGACAGGGAGCGAGCAGTACTTC.

The rearrangement links TRBV19 to TRBJ1-4; 9 bases are a match to TRBD1. The germline V gene has CDR1 LNHDA and CDR2 SQIVND (reference sequence). After removal of 7 bases from V and 2 bases from J, the junction contained 5 bases not matched to a gene. The CDR3 consists of 15 residues. The CDR3 protein is CASNEQGATNEKLFF. DNA for the CDR3: TGTGCCAGTAATGAACAGGGGGCGACTAATGAAAAACTGTTTTTT. The entire variable domain, with the rest obtained from reference TRBV19 and TRBJ1-4, is as follows: DGGITQSPKYLFRKEGQNVTLSCEQNLNHDAMYWYRQDPGQGLRLIYYSQIVNDFQKGDIAEGYSVSREKKESFPLTVTSAQKNPTAFYLCASNEQGATNEKLFFGSGTQLSVL.

V and J are TRBV5-1 and TRBJ2-5; no clear D gene. The V gene's germline CDR1 is SGHRS and CDR2 YFSETQ. The CDR3 sequence is 17 residues long. Between the trimmed V and J ends, which lost 4 bases and 3 bases, there was a span of 22 bases. CDR3 loop: CASSLPWLGLEKETQYF. Written as DNA, the CDR3 is TGCGCCAGCAGCCTCCCTTGGTTGGGTTTGGAGAAAGAGACCCAGTACTTC. Based on the CDR3 plus reference TRBV5-1 and TRBJ2-5, the full variable domain is KAGVTQTPRYLIKTRGQQVTLSCSPISGHRSVSWYQQTPGQGLQFLFEYFSETQRNKGNFPGRFSGRQFSNSRSEMNVSTLELGDSALYLCASSLPWLGLEKETQYFGPGTRLLVL.

This clone has a single count. J is TRBJ2-7 and V is TRBV28, with 7 bases fitting TRBD2. The CDR3 runs to 14 residues. Germline assignment: CDR1 MDHEN and CDR2 SYDVKM. Germline trimming cut 6 bases from V and 1 base from J; bases unmatched to any gene: 6. DNA for the CDR3: TGTGCCAGCAGGGCTAGCGGAAGGTCCTACGAGCAGTACTTC. This encodes CASRASGRSYEQYF.

The J gene is TRBJ1-2, the V gene TRBV7-6; TRBD1 might be the D (5 bases). The germline V gene has CDR1 SGHVS and CDR2 FNYEAQ. This CDR3 has 15 residues. V was cut by 5 bases and J by 7 bases, with 20 bases left in between. DNA of the CDR3: TGTGCCAGCAGCCCTTCGACAGAGACCTATGGTGGCTACACCTTC. Its translation: CASSPSTETYGGYTF. The full variable domain, with the rest looked up from reference TRBV7-6 and TRBJ1-2, is GAGVSQSPRYKVTKRGQDVALRCDPISGHVSLYWYRQALGQGPEFLTYFNYEAQQDKSGLPNDRFSAERPEGSISTLTIQRTEQRDSAMYRCASSPSTETYGGYTFGSGTRLTVV.

CDR3 DNA sequence: TGCGCCAGCAGCCCGAGGGACAGGGGGGGCACTGAAGCTTTCTTT. Translating gives CASSPRDRGGTEAFF. The chain couples TRBV5-1 to TRBJ1-1; 11 bases align to TRBD1. The CDR3 covers 15 residues. Germline V CDR1 and CDR2: SGHRS, YFSETQ. The J segment lost 4 bases and the V segment lost 4 bases, leaving 6 bases of the junction unmatched. Combining the CDR3 with reference TRBV5-1 and TRBJ1-1 gives the whole variable domain KAGVTQTPRYLIKTRGQQVTLSCSPISGHRSVSWYQQTPGQGLQFLFEYFSETQRNKGNFPGRFSGRQFSNSRSEMNVSTLELGDSALYLCASSPRDRGGTEAFFGQGTRLTVV.

The genes are TRBV7-3 and TRBJ2-2; 8 nucleotides align to TRBD2. The CDR3 is 14 amino acids. V gave up 7 bases and J gave up 7 bases; unmatched junction bases: 8. The germline gives CDR1 SGHTA, CDR2 FQGTGA. In DNA, the CDR3 is TGTGCCAGCAAACCGGGAGGGCCGAGCGGGGAGCTGTTTTTT. Translating gives CASKPGGPSGELFF.

The V call is TRBV7-3, the J call TRBJ2-3; 9 positions agree with TRBD2. Unmatched junction bases numbered 3, after V lost 4 bases and J lost 4 bases. The CDR3 is 14 residues long. Germline CDR1 reads SGHTA; CDR2 reads FQGTGA. The CDR3 coding sequence is TGTGCCAGCAGCTCGGGACTAGCTTCAGATACGCAGTATTTT. It codes for CASSSGLASDTQYF.

This clone was detected once. The V call is TRBV2, the J call TRBJ2-5, with TRBD1 identical over 7 bases. Germline loops: CDR1 SNHLY, CDR2 FYNNEI. The length of the CDR3 is 13 residues. Trimming at V came to 6 bases and at J to 5 bases, leaving 6 bases not matched to a gene. As DNA, the CDR3 is TGTGCCAGCAGGGGGACAGTGGGCGAGACCCAGTACTTC. Residues: CASRGTVGETQYF.

This chain links TRBV5-6 with TRBJ2-7, with 9 nucleotides matching TRBD1. Germline-derived CDR1 and CDR2 are SGHDT and YYEEEE. Unmatched junction bases numbered 5, after V lost 2 bases and J lost 5 bases. The CDR3 has 14 residues. In nucleotides, the CDR3 is TGTGCCAGCAGCTTTTGGGACAGGGCCCACGAGCAGTACTTC. It translates to CASSFWDRAHEQYF. Full variable domain (missing parts from reference TRBV5-6 and TRBJ2-7): DAGVTQSPTHLIKTRGQQVTLRCSPKSGHDTVSWYQQALGQGPQFIFQYYEEEERQRGNFPDRFSGHQFPNYSSELNVNALLLGDSALYLCASSFWDRAHEQYFGPGTRLTVT.

The chain recombines TRBV10-3 with TRBJ2-1; the D gene is possibly TRBD2 (6 bases). CDR3 length equals 13 residues. Germline assignment: CDR1 ENHRY and CDR2 SYGVKD. V gave up 8 bases and J gave up 6 bases, with 14 bases separating them. The CDR3 sequence: CAIRGTEANEQFF. CDR3 coding DNA: TGTGCCATCCGTGGGACTGAGGCCAATGAGCAGTTCTTC.

V and J are TRBV27 and TRBJ1-5; 9 positions agree with TRBD1. The CDR3 sequence is 16 residues long. After removal of 5 bases from V and 7 bases from J, the junction contained 12 bases not matched to a gene. Germline V lookup: CDR1 MNHEY, CDR2 SMNVEV (reference sequence). In nucleotides, the CDR3 is TGTGCCAGCAGTCTGAAACCGGGACAGGGTCGGCAGCCCCAGCATTTT. This sequence encodes CASSLKPGQGRQPQHF.

The chain recombines TRBV5-4 with TRBJ2-3; a weak D match, TRBD1 (5 bases). V was trimmed by 4 bases and J by 8 bases, leaving 20 bases between them. This CDR3 has 15 residues. Germline lookup yields CDR1 SGHNT and CDR2 YYREEE (reference sequence). The CDR3 coding sequence is TGTGCCAGCAGCCCTGGGGCATCCCGCCCCGGTACGCAGTATTTT. It translates to CASSPGASRPGTQYF.

The V call is TRBV27, the J call TRBJ2-2, with D possibly being TRBD1 (6 bases). V lost 6 bases and J lost 5, with 22 bases in between. Germline V gene sequence: CDR1 MNHEY, CDR2 SMNVEV (reference sequence). The CDR3 consists of 17 residues. CDR3 sequence reads: CASSVFPTGLDTGELFF. The CDR3 nucleotides are TGTGCCAGCAGCGTTTTTCCAACAGGGTTAGATACCGGGGAGCTGTTTTTT.

This chain joins TRBV28 and TRBJ1-5, with 9 bases lining up with TRBD1. In germline, CDR1 is MDHEN, CDR2 SYDVKM. This CDR3 has 16 amino acids. After removal of 6 bases from V and 4 bases from J, the junction contained 10 bases not matched to a gene. The CDR3: CASRGTDRGLNQPQHF. DNA for the CDR3: TGTGCCAGCAGGGGTACGGACAGGGGACTTAATCAGCCCCAGCATTTT.

The rearrangement links TRBV30 to TRBJ1-2; D unclear. The CDR3 is 10 residues long. Germline CDR1 reads GTSNPN; CDR2 reads SVGIG (reference sequence). Trimming took 8 bases from V and 7 from J, leaving 11 bases between them. CDR3 DNA: TGTGCCGGGATAAACGGTGGCTACACCTTC. Amino acids: CAGINGGYTF.

The V gene is TRBV14, the J gene TRBJ2-1; TRBD2 agrees at 9 bases. Germline loops: CDR1 SGHDN, CDR2 FVKESK. The V segment lost 1 base and the J segment 6 bases; nucleotides outside the gene matches: 4. The CDR3 covers 15 residues. The CDR3 DNA reads TGTGCCAGCAGCCAAGCTGGCGGGAGGGCCAATGAGCAGTTCTTC. Encoded protein: CASSQAGGRANEQFF.

The V call is TRBV3-1 (or the pseudogene TRBV3-2), the J call TRBJ1-4; D is perhaps TRBD1 (5 bases). Trimming stripped 4 bases from V and 0 bases from J, with 12 bases between. The germline V gene encodes CDR1 LGHDT and CDR2 YNNKEL (reference sequence). The CDR3 consists of 16 residues. The CDR3 nucleotides are TGTGCCAGCAGCCGGGGGAGGGTTGCAACTAATGAAAAACTGTTTTTT. Amino acid sequence: CASSRGRVATNEKLFF.

This rearrangement joins TRBV27 to TRBJ2-5; TRBD2 aligns across 8 bases. In germline, CDR1 is MNHEY, CDR2 SMNVEV (reference sequence). V dropped 8 bases and J dropped 4; count of bases not matched to a gene: 15. CDR3 length: 16 residues. CDR3 nucleotide sequence: TGTGCCAGCGCCAAACCGGGACTAGGGGTCGGAGAGACCCAGTACTTC. The encoded protein is CASAKPGLGVGETQYF.

CDR3 DNA: TGTGCCAGCAGCTTACTTACGGGGGAGACCCAGTACTTC. It translates to CASSLLTGETQYF. The J gene is TRBJ2-5, the V gene TRBV11-3, with a weak D call TRBD2 (5 bases). This CDR3 has 13 residues. The germline CDR1 and CDR2 sequences are SGHNT and YENEEA. Trimming removed 2 bases at V and 5 bases at J, with 9 bases between.

V usage is TRBV12-3 or TRBV12-4 and J usage is TRBJ2-2; D is unresolved. The CDR3 spans 13 residues. V was cut by 8 bases and J by 6 bases, with 13 bases left in between. The CDR3 bases are TGTGCCAGCGCACCCCCGGTCTCCGGGGAGCTGTTTTTT. Translating it yields CASAPPVSGELFF.

The chain joins TRBV11-2 to TRBJ2-7; D possibly corresponds to TRBD2 (5 bases). The CDR3 has 14 amino acids. Trimming removed 7 bases from V and 4 bases from J, with 17 bases in between. Germline CDR1 and CDR2: SGHAT and FQNNGV. CDR3 sequence reads: CASINDQSGYEQYF. The CDR3 region has the DNA TGTGCCAGCATCAACGACCAGTCGGGATACGAGCAGTACTTC.